This T cell receptor (beta chain) derives from a study of blood T cells in healthy people across ages. The CDR3 totals 16 residues. Germline CDR1 LGHNT, CDR2 FRNRAP. After removal of 1 base from V and 3 bases from J, the junction contained 4 bases not matched to a gene. PCR was performed a second time for roughly 7 to 11 cycles using a sample-barcoded 5' primer and a J-beta primer mix. MiXCR, applied by TCRdb to the 5' RACE reads, yields one record per CDR3 protein. The profile covers more than 1,400,000 distinct CDR3 sequences, with approximately 42% appearing a single time and 6.5% to 10% taken by the ten largest.

This sequence joins TRBV12-5 and TRBJ2-7; 12 bases line up with TRBD1. What was sequenced was blood. This sequence was found in a woman under 30 in good health. The CDR3 is CASGLAGTGGHYEQYF. The CDR3 bases are TGTGCTAGTGGTTTGGCCGGGACAGGGGGCCACTACGAGCAGTACTTC.